Following are 29 T cell receptor beta chains from one sample sequenced in a study of spatial heterogeneity in lung cancer. MiXCR was run by TCRdb on the 5' RACE reads, yielding one entry per CDR3 protein. The sample lists tens of thousands of distinct CDR3 sequences, around 5.5% seen once, with about 30% in the top ten. Time point specified: sample taken at primary tumor resection. Frozen PBMC, nontumor lung or tumor provided whole RNA, which was sequenced unsorted. Sequenced material: PBMCs, taken at surgery. These receptors all stem from a female donor with early-stage non-small cell lung cancer.

In its sample, this clonotype was seen many times. The chain employs TRBV15 and TRBJ1-2; D unclear. The V end lost 0 bases, the J end lost 4 bases, and 18 bases lay between the germline ends. Per the germline V gene, CDR1 is LNHNV and CDR2 is YYDKDF (reference sequence). This CDR3 comprises 17 residues. The CDR3 protein is CATSRDRPEGNSYGYTF. The DNA of the CDR3 is TGTGCCACCAGCAGAGATCGCCCCGAAGGGAATAGCTATGGCTACACCTTC.

This clonotype was observed many times. The CDR3: CASSEYPPGRLDYEQYF. In nucleotides, the CDR3 is TGTGCCAGCAGTGAATACCCCCCTGGGAGGCTCGACTACGAGCAGTACTTC. The chain is built from TRBV25-1 and TRBJ2-7, with a tentative D call TRBD2 (6 bases). This CDR3 region has 17 residues. The germline V gene has CDR1 MGHDK and CDR2 SYGVNS. V was pared by 0 bases and J by 3 bases, with 18 bases between.

This clonotype was observed at least ten times. The chain uses TRBV29-1 and TRBJ1-4; D perhaps matches TRBD1 (6 bases). This CDR3 is 13 amino acids long. V was pared by 6 bases and J by 8 bases, with 16 bases between. Per germline, CDR1 SQVTM and CDR2 ANQGSEA. The CDR3 DNA follows: TGCAGCGTGGACACAGGGCTCAACGAAAAACTGTTTTTT. Translated: CSVDTGLNEKLFF. Full variable domain (rest looked up from reference TRBV29-1 and TRBJ1-4): SAVISQKPSRDICQRGTSLTIQCQVDSQVTMMFWYRQQPGQSLTLIATANQGSEATYESGFVIDKFPISRPNLTFSTLTVSNMSPEDSSIYLCSVDTGLNEKLFFGSGTQLSVL.

The table lists this clonotype with many counts. This chain uses TRBV2 with TRBJ2-1; D not certain. V was trimmed by 5 bases and J by 0 bases, leaving 11 bases between them. The CDR3 contains 15 residues. Germline V gives CDR1 SNHLY, CDR2 FYNNEI. The CDR3 DNA reads as TGTGCCAGCAGTCGGACCCTCGGCTCCTACAATGAGCAGTTCTTC. It translates to CASSRTLGSYNEQFF.

This clonotype has ten or more counts. V is TRBV20-1 and J is TRBJ2-1; D call uncertain. The CDR3 runs 12 residues. Germline CDR1 is DFQATT and CDR2 is SNEGSKA (reference sequence). Trimming removed 6 bases at V and 9 bases at J, with 15 bases between. CDR3 sequence (DNA): TGCAGTGCGGAGTCCCCTAGTGCTGAGCAGTTCTTC. Amino acid sequence: CSAESPSAEQFF.

In its sample, this clonotype was seen a few times. This sequence joins TRBV7-9 and TRBJ2-1; 7 bases align to TRBD2. V was clipped by 4 bases and J by 4 bases; unmatched bases: 7. The germline gives CDR1 SEHNR, CDR2 FQNEAQ (reference sequence). The CDR3 contains 15 residues. The CDR3 region is CASSSTSSLYNEQFF. DNA of the CDR3: TGTGCCAGCAGCTCGACTAGCTCCCTTTACAATGAGCAGTTCTTC.

This clonotype was seen ten or more times. This sequence joins TRBV5-1 and TRBJ2-5; D perhaps matches TRBD1 (5 bases). V was cut by 2 bases and J by 2 bases, with 7 bases left in between. Germline V CDR1 and CDR2: SGHRS, YFSETQ. This CDR3 contains 13 residues. CDR3 loop: CASSLQAQETQYF. The CDR3, as DNA: TGCGCCAGCAGCTTACAGGCACAAGAGACCCAGTACTTC.

This clonotype was observed at least ten times. The genes are TRBV30 and TRBJ2-7; TRBD2 aligns across 8 bases. J gave up 0 bases and V 1 base, and 5 bases lay outside the gene matches. Germline V gives CDR1 GTSNPN, CDR2 SVGIG (reference sequence). There are 15 residues in the CDR3. The CDR3, as DNA: TGTGCCTGGAGTGGCGGGGGGACATTCTCCTACGAGCAGTACTTC. It codes for CAWSGGGTFSYEQYF.

This clonotype was found many times. The chain joins TRBV5-1 to TRBJ2-5; D is perhaps TRBD1 (6 bases). Trimming removed 4 bases at V and 3 bases at J, with 13 bases between. The CDR3 consists of 14 residues. From germline, CDR1 is SGHRS and CDR2 YFSETQ. For the CDR3, the DNA is TGCGCCAGCAGCGCACAGGGTCGGGAAGAGACCCAGTACTTC. Translation gives CASSAQGREETQYF. Supplemented by reference TRBV5-1 and TRBJ2-5, the full variable domain reads KAGVTQTPRYLIKTRGQQVTLSCSPISGHRSVSWYQQTPGQGLQFLFEYFSETQRNKGNFPGRFSGRQFSNSRSEMNVSTLELGDSALYLCASSAQGREETQYFGPGTRLLVL.

The table lists this clonotype with many counts. The rearrangement uses TRBV18 and TRBJ2-5; D perhaps matches TRBD1 (6 bases). Germline CDR1 is KGHSH and CDR2 is LQKENI. The CDR3 has 13 residues. Trimming shortened V by 4 bases and J by 2 bases, and 8 bases separated the two germline ends. The CDR3 loop is CASSQRGQETQYF. For the CDR3, the DNA is TGTGCCAGCTCACAAAGGGGGCAAGAGACCCAGTACTTC. Together with reference TRBV18 and TRBJ2-5, the CDR3 gives the full variable domain: NAGVMQNPRHLVRRRGQEARLRCSPMKGHSHVYWYRQLPEEGLKFMVYLQKENIIDESGMPKERFSAEFPKEGPSILRIQQVVRGDSAAYFCASSQRGQETQYFGPGTRLLVL.

This clonotype occurred once. A much larger clone lies one base from this, so it may be a read error. The genes are TRBV5-1 and TRBJ2-7, with TRBD2 identical over 7 bases. Germline CDR1 reads SGHRS; CDR2 reads YFSETQ. This CDR3 comprises 16 residues. Here the CDR3 reads CANSWRLGEGPYEQYF. The CDR3 DNA sequence: TGCGCCAACAGCTGGAGGCTTGGGGAGGGACCCTACGAGCAGTACTTC.

This chain joins TRBV2 and TRBJ1-2; the D gene is possibly TRBD1 (5 bases). Germline CDR1 reads SNHLY; CDR2 reads FYNNEI. V was cut by 7 bases and J by 6 bases, with 15 bases left in between. The CDR3 runs 13 residues. The CDR3 DNA is TGTGCCAGCAACGAGGGGAGGGAAGATGGCTACACCTTC. It specifies CASNEGREDGYTF.

This clonotype has just one count. This may be a read error, as it is one base from a much larger clone. The CDR3 spells CASSHLVLATNEKLIF. The CDR3, as DNA: TGTGCCAGCAGCCACCTGGTCCTTGCAACTAATGAAAAACTGATTTTT. The gene calls are TRBV3-1 and TRBJ1-4; the D is unclear. This CDR3 region has 16 residues. The germline V gene encodes CDR1 LGHDT and CDR2 YNNKEL (reference sequence).

This clonotype has a handful of counts. The chain combines TRBV3-1 with TRBJ2-4, with no clear D. Per the germline V gene, CDR1 is LGHDT and CDR2 is YNNKEL (reference sequence). The CDR3 totals 14 residues. Trimming took off 1 base at V and 6 bases at J, with 10 bases between the two ends. CDR3 sequence: CASSQGADPNIQYF. CDR3 bases: TGTGCCAGCAGCCAAGGGGCGGACCCAAACATTCAGTACTTC.

This clonotype came up many times. This rearrangement joins TRBV27 to TRBJ2-7; either TRBD1 or TRBD2 may supply D (5 bases each). This CDR3 has 15 amino acids. Trimming cost V 2 bases and J 4 bases, with 15 bases left between them. Germline lookup yields CDR1 MNHEY and CDR2 SMNVEV (reference sequence). The DNA of the CDR3 is TGTGCCAGCAGTTTAAGGTCGGGACGGATTTACGAGCAGTACTTC. This encodes CASSLRSGRIYEQYF.

This clonotype was recorded at least ten times. This rearrangement joins TRBV2 to TRBJ2-2; tentatively, D is TRBD2 (5 bases). CDR3 length: 14 amino acids. The V end was cut by 5 bases, the J end by 3 bases, with 10 bases between. Germline-derived CDR1 and CDR2 are SNHLY and FYNNEI. The CDR3 nucleotides are TGTGCCAGCAGTCAAGAGGGAGACACCGGGGAGCTGTTTTTT. Protein: CASSQEGDTGELFF.

At least ten counts were recorded for this clonotype. This chain uses TRBV6-1 with TRBJ2-1; TRBD2 aligns across 11 bases. CDR3 size: 15 residues. V dropped 3 bases and J dropped 4; count of bases not matched to a gene: 2. Germline loops: CDR1 MNHNS, CDR2 SASEGT. CDR3 amino acids: CASSDGLAGYNEQFF. The CDR3 coding sequence is TGTGCCAGCAGTGATGGACTAGCGGGTTACAATGAGCAGTTCTTC.

In this sample, this clonotype turned up many times. The chain uses TRBV6-6 and TRBJ2-7, with unresolved D. The CDR3 has 14 residues. Germline CDR1 and CDR2: MNHNY and SVGAGI (reference sequence). The V gene lost 7 bases and the J gene lost 2 bases, with 15 bases spanning the gap. This CDR3 reads CASKIRALAYEQYF. The CDR3 coding sequence is TGTGCCAGCAAAATCCGGGCCCTGGCCTACGAGCAGTACTTC.

The table lists this clonotype with many counts. The V gene is TRBV28, the J gene TRBJ2-7; the match to TRBD2 covers 12 bases. From germline, CDR1 is MDHEN and CDR2 SYDVKM. CDR3 length: 20 amino acids. V lost 3 bases to trimming and J lost 0 bases; unmatched junction nucleotides: 15. CDR3 sequence reads: CASSFFAPGLAGFSSYEQYF. CDR3 bases: TGTGCCAGCAGTTTTTTTGCCCCGGGACTAGCGGGTTTTAGCTCCTACGAGCAGTACTTC. Complete variable domain (other parts from reference TRBV28 and TRBJ2-7): DVKVTQSSRYLVKRTGEKVFLECVQDMDHENMFWYRQDPGLGLRLIYFSYDVKMKEKGDIPEGYSVSREKKERFSLILESASTNQTSMYLCASSFFAPGLAGFSSYEQYFGPGTRLTVT.

The sample holds many counts of this clonotype. This CDR3 reads CASSEIPAMAGFF. DNA of the CDR3: TGTGCCAGCAGTGAAATACCGGCAATGGCAGGGTTCTTC. The chain has TRBV2 and TRBJ2-1; no clear D. CDR3 size: 13 residues. Germline V gene sequence: CDR1 SNHLY, CDR2 FYNNEI. Between the trimmed V and J ends, which lost 2 bases and 15 bases, there was a span of 17 bases. Full variable domain (rest looked up from reference TRBV2 and TRBJ2-1): EPEVTQTPSHQVTQMGQEVILRCVPISNHLYFYWYRQILGQKVEFLVSFYNNEISEKSEIFDDQFSVERPDGSNFTLKIRSTKLEDSAMYFCASSEIPAMAGFFGPGTRLTVL.

This clonotype was seen more than once but under ten times. The chain joins TRBV6-6 to TRBJ2-7; D not certain. The V and J ends lost 5 bases and 6 bases respectively, with 11 bases between them. The CDR3 length is 12 residues. Germline loops: CDR1 MNHNY, CDR2 SVGAGI (reference sequence). CDR3 DNA: TGTGCCAGCAGTCCCACGTCTCGCGAGCAGTACTTC. It translates to CASSPTSREQYF.

This clonotype has ten or more counts. V gene TRBV11-2 combines with J gene TRBJ2-3, with 9 nucleotides matching TRBD2. Trimming at V came to 3 bases and at J to 2 bases, leaving 6 bases not matched to a gene. The CDR3 runs 16 residues. In germline, CDR1 is SGHAT, CDR2 FQNNGV. The CDR3 coding sequence is TGTGCCAGCAGCTTTGTAGCGGGGGAGAACACAGATACGCAGTATTTT. Translation gives CASSFVAGENTDTQYF.

This clonotype occurred a few times. This CDR3 is CSAWTSGRGENEQFF. CDR3 DNA: TGCAGTGCATGGACTAGCGGGAGGGGGGAAAATGAGCAGTTCTTC. The chain combines TRBV20-1 with TRBJ2-1; 15 nucleotides align to TRBD2. This CDR3 spans 15 amino acids. The J segment lost 7 bases and the V segment lost 6 bases, leaving 7 bases of the junction unmatched. Germline CDR1 and CDR2: DFQATT and SNEGSKA (reference sequence).

This clonotype was observed many times. This sequence joins TRBV7-2 and TRBJ1-1; no definite D call. This CDR3 comprises 15 residues. Germline CDR1 reads SGHTA; CDR2 reads FQGNSA. Trimming left V 5 bases short and J 1 base short, with 14 bases between. The CDR3 bases are TGTGCCAGCAGCAACCGGGAAGTTGCGAACACTGAAGCTTTCTTT. Translation gives CASSNREVANTEAFF.

This clonotype was recorded many times. This rearrangement joins TRBV2 to TRBJ2-3; TRBD2 aligns across 7 bases. CDR1 is SNHLY, CDR2 FYNNEI, per germline. Trimming at V came to 3 bases and at J to 5 bases, leaving 2 bases not matched to a gene. The CDR3 is made up of 13 amino acids. CDR3 region: CASSDVAGDTQYF. CDR3 in DNA: TGTGCCAGCAGTGACGTAGCGGGAGATACGCAGTATTTT.

This clonotype was detected a few times. V and J are TRBV5-4 and TRBJ2-7; D gene ambiguous. V was pared by 4 bases and J by 6 bases, with 11 bases between. This CDR3 contains 12 residues. Germline CDR1 and CDR2: SGHNT and YYREEE (reference sequence). The CDR3 here is CASSREEGEQYF. In nucleotides, the CDR3 is TGTGCCAGCAGCCGCGAGGAAGGCGAGCAGTACTTC. Drawing the rest from reference TRBV5-4 and TRBJ2-7, the complete variable domain is ETGVTQSPTHLIKTRGQQVTLRCSSQSGHNTVSWYQQALGQGPQFIFQYYREEENGRGNFPPRFSGLQFPNYSSELNVNALELDDSALYLCASSREEGEQYFGPGTRLTVT.

Note on this clonotype: At one boundary the junction diverges from the germline segment, which might be a read error. The gene calls are TRBV7-7 and TRBJ2-1, with D possibly matching TRBD2 (6 bases). The CDR3 spans 15 residues. Germline V gene sequence: CDR1 SSHAT, CDR2 FNYEAQ (reference sequence). In DNA form, the CDR3 reads TGTGCTAGCAGCTTAGAGGCGGGATACTACAATGAGCAGTTCTTC. This sequence encodes CASSLEAGYYNEQFF.

V gene TRBV5-1 combines with J gene TRBJ2-1; TRBD1 might be the D (6 bases). V gave up 3 bases and J gave up 0 bases, with 10 bases separating them. The CDR3 is 15 amino acids. Per germline, CDR1 SGHRS and CDR2 YFSETQ. CDR3 loop: CASSSDRSSYNEQFF. The CDR3, as DNA: TGCGCCAGCAGCTCCGACAGGAGCTCCTACAATGAGCAGTTCTTC.

The sample holds a few counts of this clonotype. The chain carries TRBV7-8 and TRBJ2-2, with 8 bases matching TRBD1. The CDR3 is 15 amino acids. CDR1 is SGHVS and CDR2 is FQNEAQ in the germline V gene. The J segment lost 4 bases and the V segment lost 5 bases, leaving 6 bases of the junction unmatched. CDR3 in DNA: TGTGCCAGCAGCCCCCGGACAGGGTTCACCGGGGAGCTGTTTTTT. Translation: CASSPRTGFTGELFF.